This T cell receptor (beta chain) was recorded in a study of T cells in localized non-small cell lung cancer. Study results and caveats: Clonality of T cells reached its maximum in uninvolved adjacent lung, surpassing tumor.

The V and J ends lost 0 bases and 2 bases respectively, with 11 bases between them. Per germline, CDR1 SGHRS and CDR2 YFSETQ. The CDR3 totals 15 residues. The data were produced by immunoSEQ multiplex PCR, yet TCRdb's version contains in-frame clones alone and is incomplete. This sample has around 15,000 clones; around 89% occur once, and the top ten carry less than 1.5%. This clone was detected only a few times. No antigen is known for it. The starting material was peripheral blood mononuclear cells, obtained before any cancer treatment. The V and J genes are TRBV5-1 and TRBJ1-1; D not resolved. The sequence derives from a woman aged 35 to 75 with stage III lung adenocarcinoma. CDR3 bases: TGCGCCAGCAGCTTGGCCGTCTTGGAAAACACTGAAGCTTTCTTT. It specifies CASSLAVLENTEAFF.